The 9 T cell receptor beta chains listed next were all sequenced from one sample in a study of blood T cell repertoires in COVID-19. Sequencing used immunoSEQ multiplex PCR; TCRdb keeps in-frame clones, though not all of them. The sample has about 350,000 clones; 87% are singletons. The specimen was peripheral blood. These receptors were collected from a woman in her forties or fifties with COVID-19, enrolled during active disease.

The chain joins TRBV6-1 to TRBJ1-5; possibly TRBD1 for D (6 bases). The CDR3 contains 15 residues. The germline V and J ends were trimmed by 1 base and 0 bases, with 7 bases remaining between them. Germline CDR1 MNHNS, CDR2 SASEGT. The CDR3, as DNA: TGTGCCAGCAGTGAAGGGACAGATAGCAATCAGCCCCAGCATTTT. This translates into CASSEGTDSNQPQHF.

The chain is built from TRBV10-3 and TRBJ2-1; 9 bases are shared with TRBD2. This CDR3 region has 15 residues. Germline V gene sequence: CDR1 ENHRY, CDR2 SYGVKD. The V segment lost 4 bases and the J segment 2 bases; nucleotides outside the gene matches: 3. The DNA for the CDR3 is TGTGCCATCAGTGCTCGCGGGAGGGCCTACAATGAGCAGTTCTTC. It codes for CAISARGRAYNEQFF.

The chain joins TRBV5-1 to TRBJ2-1; maybe TRBD1 (5 bases). The germline V and J ends were trimmed by 0 bases and 4 bases, with 14 bases remaining between them. CDR3 length: 16 amino acids. Germline values: CDR1 SGHRS, CDR2 YFSETQ. CDR3 residues: CASSLGRQGWYNEQFF. CDR3 coding DNA: TGCGCCAGCAGCTTGGGGCGCCAGGGCTGGTACAATGAGCAGTTCTTC.

This chain connects TRBV30 to TRBJ1-2; D unclear. The ends were cut back, 5 bases at V and 5 bases at J, with 12 bases in the middle. Germline CDR1 GTSNPN, CDR2 SVGIG (reference sequence). CDR3 length equals 12 residues. CDR3 nucleotides: TGTGCCTGGGGAAGTTTCACTTATGGCTACACCTTC. Its protein is CAWGSFTYGYTF.

The chain employs TRBV12-5 and TRBJ2-3, with 13 bases lining up with TRBD2. The CDR3 loop spans 17 amino acids. Germline trimming cut 1 base from V and 4 bases from J; bases unmatched to any gene: 5. The germline CDR1 and CDR2 sequences are LGHNT and FRNRAP. The CDR3, as DNA: TGTGCTAGTGGTTTGGGACTAGCGGGAGGTTTGGCAGATACGCAGTATTTT. Translation: CASGLGLAGGLADTQYF.

The CDR3 bases are TGTGCCAGCAGCCGAACCGGGACAGGGTCCGAGCAGTACTTC. Translation gives CASSRTGTGSEQYF. The chain recombines TRBV3-1 (or the pseudogene TRBV3-2) with TRBJ2-7; 9 bases match TRBD1. With 4 bases clipped from V and 6 bases from J, the junction kept 7 bases outside the gene matches. The germline CDR1 and CDR2 sequences are LGHDT and YNNKEL (reference sequence). The length of the CDR3 is 14 residues.

This clone was found a few times. The chain links TRBV30 to TRBJ1-6; no firm D call. Germline V CDR1 and CDR2: GTSNPN, SVGIG (reference sequence). V lost 0 bases and J lost 8, with 8 bases in between. CDR3 length: 13 residues. The CDR3 DNA reads TGTGCCTGGAGTGTACAGTTGGATTCACCCCTCCACTTT. Translating gives CAWSVQLDSPLHF.

This clone has a handful of counts. The chain combines TRBV28 with TRBJ2-7; TRBD1 agrees at 7 bases. This CDR3 is 14 amino acids long. Looked up from germline, CDR1 is MDHEN and CDR2 is SYDVKM. V shed 6 bases and J 2 bases; nucleotides not matched to a gene: 7. The CDR3 nucleotides read TGTGCCAGCAGGCCGGGACAGCTAACCTACGAGCAGTACTTC. This translates into CASRPGQLTYEQYF.

Comment on this clone: This sample includes further DNA sequences coding for the same CDR3. The chain combines TRBV5-1 with TRBJ2-1; D remains unclear. This CDR3 comprises 15 residues. V lost 0 bases to trimming and J lost 0 bases, with 7 bases between them. CDR1 is SGHRS and CDR2 is YFSETQ in the germline V gene. CDR3 sequence (DNA): TGCGCCAGCAGCTTGGGGTCTAGCTCCTACAATGAGCAGTTCTTC. Translating it yields CASSLGSSSYNEQFF.